This TCR beta chain was captured in a study of shared clonotypes between healthy human individuals. Study information: The donor pool was made up of two women and a few men aged 18 to 49.

Execution of the assay was at deep level. Authors' processing steps: Filtering was not the same, since immunoSEQ gave junction-only sequences without quality scores. Sequencing used immunoSEQ multiplex PCR; TCRdb keeps in-frame clones, though not all of them. That table gives V, J and clone size, and the DNA gave D and trimming. The sample lists some 380,000 clones; about 96% were seen once. The CDR3 spans 18 residues. The germline gives CDR1 SEHNR, CDR2 FQNEAQ (reference sequence). V was clipped by 4 bases and J by 0 bases, with 18 bases between them. CD45RO+ cells and CCR7-negative CD45RA+ TemRA cells were combined as CD8 memory.

V usage is TRBV7-9 and J usage is TRBJ2-2; perhaps TRBD1 as D (6 bases). Input material: memory CD8+ T cells sorted from blood. Subset noted: CD45RO+ cells pooled with CCR7-negative TemRA cells. This receptor was identified in a man younger than 45 in good health. Here the CDR3 DNA reads TGTGCCAGCAGCTCAAGGGGGAAAGGGGAAGCGAACACCGGGGAGCTGTTTTTT. It translates to CASSSRGKGEANTGELFF.